Sequencing of this T cell receptor beta chain was carried out in a study of blood T cells in healthy people across ages. Study-level findings and limits: As age increased, TCR beta diversity per million T cells fell in a roughly linear fashion. Observed TCR beta diversity showed a strong correlation with the percentage of naive T cells as measured by flow cytometry.

Germline CDR1 SGDLS, CDR2 YYNGEE. The CDR3 is made up of 16 amino acids. V was shortened by 3 bases and J by 7 bases, with 20 bases between the two germline ends. Concerning this clonotype: Its matching antigen is unknown.

Using a J-beta primer mix together with a sample-barcoded 5' primer, a second PCR was run for roughly 6 to 12 cycles. TCRdb redid the calling of the 5' RACE reads with MiXCR, one entry per CDR3 protein. The sample records approximately 670,000 distinct CDR3 sequences, 40% to 45% being singletons. This chain connects TRBV9 to TRBJ2-1; possibly TRBD2 for D (5 bases). The source is an elderly man in good health. Material: blood. The CDR3 reads CASSGTKGSRGNEQFF. The CDR3 bases are TGTGCCAGCAGCGGGACGAAAGGGAGTCGCGGGAATGAGCAGTTCTTC.